These 3 T cell receptor beta chains were sequenced from one sample in a study of OX40 agonist ivuxolimab in advanced cancers. Sequenced by immunoSEQ multiplex PCR; TCRdb stores in-frame clones only, minus some. Seen here are over 25,000 clones, over 90% observed once, and the top ten hold around 8.9%. The sample here was CD4+ or CD8+ T cells sorted from blood, taken in a trial of the OX40 agonist ivuxolimab. The receptors derive from an adult with an advanced solid tumor such as melanoma, head and neck, liver or kidney cancer.

This clone was recorded once. The chain combines TRBV28 with TRBJ2-5; D might be TRBD1 (7 bases). Trimming took 7 bases from V and 5 from J, leaving 17 bases between them. In germline, CDR1 is MDHEN, CDR2 SYDVKM. The CDR3 extends over 14 amino acids. The CDR3 coding sequence is TGTGCCAGCAATAGACAGGGAGGAAGTGAGACCCAGTACTTC. Protein product: CASNRQGGSETQYF. Using reference TRBV28 and TRBJ2-5 for the parts outside the CDR3, the full variable domain is DVKVTQSSRYLVKRTGEKVFLECVQDMDHENMFWYRQDPGLGLRLIYFSYDVKMKEKGDIPEGYSVSREKKERFSLILESASTNQTSMYLCASNRQGGSETQYFGPGTRLLVL.

This clone has only a few counts. This chain links TRBV5-1 with TRBJ2-3; 12 positions match TRBD2. The germline V gene encodes CDR1 SGHRS and CDR2 YFSETQ. This CDR3 is 15 amino acids long. The J segment lost 6 bases and the V segment lost 2 bases, leaving 4 bases of the junction unmatched. CDR3 region: CASSLLAGGGDTQYF. In nucleotides, the CDR3 is TGCGCCAGCAGCTTACTAGCGGGGGGTGGTGATACGCAGTATTTT.

The rearrangement joins TRBV7-3 to TRBJ2-2; 10 bases are a match to TRBD1. V lost 5 bases, J lost 9 bases, and 6 bases stayed unmatched. The germline gives CDR1 SGHTA, CDR2 FQGTGA. The CDR3 consists of 14 residues. The CDR3 bases are TGTGCCAGCAGCCCCGGGACAGGGGCCCGGGAGCTGTTTTTT. It yields the protein CASSPGTGARELFF.